This TCR beta chain was recovered during a study of post-analysis software for immune sequencing data (dated by TCRdb to the mid-2010s). About the investigation overall: Disease courses on record covered relapsing-remitting, secondary progressive and progressive-relapsing multiple sclerosis, though some patients had no subtype annotation. The patient repertoires were set against about 12 previously published healthy control repertoires from donors whose ages ranged from about 6 to 26 years. A subset of samples was prepared in parallel using single-end sample barcoding, then pooled and co-amplified after Illumina adapter ligation. The paper's findings and limits, for the study overall: When samples were clustered directly using the F measure, samples prepared in the same batch co-clustered strongly, which prompted a batch-effect correction. Patients showed significantly higher frequencies than controls for a few TRBV segments, among them TRBV5-6, TRBV5-1 and TRBV20-1. The control group was slightly older than the multiple sclerosis patient group. Significantly lower normalized Chao1 diversity was found in multiple sclerosis patients than in controls, suggesting substantial peripheral T-cell clonal expansion.

The CDR3 numbers 16 residues from cysteine through phenylalanine. The sequence is cut down to CDR3 DNA, 48 bases in frame from base 1. CDR1 and CDR2 (SGHRS, YFSETQ) derive from the germline V gene. V is reduced by 0 bases and J by 2 bases, leaving a spacing of 12 bases between them. To demonstrate the VDJtools post-analysis software, the study profiled TCR beta repertoires from the peripheral blood of around 13 young patients with multiple sclerosis. The patients with multiple sclerosis were children and adolescents between roughly 6 and 15 years of age. Library generation was performed with PCR. Sequencing was performed on an Illumina HiSeq 2500. To reduce PCR and sequencing biases, unique molecular identifiers were built into the TCR beta cDNA libraries. About 500,000 cDNA molecules were obtained for every 1 to 10 million input T cells, so each molecule roughly corresponded to one T cell. The same protocol used for the earlier healthy control dataset was applied to prepare and sequence the patient libraries. Samples belonging to the same batch were prepared together, multiplexed and sequenced on a shared HiSeq lane. The original methods were these. MIGEC handled the raw barcoded reads, throwing out single-read molecular identifier groups before consensus assembly and CDR3 extraction. Clonotype tables were post-analysed with VDJtools, normalizing diversity by down-sampling all datasets to the smallest sample size. In repertoire overlap clustering, CDR3 amino acid sequences, but not nucleotide sequences, were matched to correct batch-related cross-sample contamination. Through fastp at Q25 and MiXCR, TCRdb rebuilt clones from the public reads, retaining in-frame beta chains. CDR3 protein sequences are deduplicated, and each keeps its most common genes and DNA. For this entry, the V and J calls and clone size follow TCRdb and not the study's own pipeline. The sample contains 740,000 or so distinct CDR3 sequences, approximately 57% of them found a single time. The ten largest clones take up under 6% of the sample.

Regarding this clonotype: It lacks a known antigen. Per-base qualities were not stored, and no clone one base away is much larger.

The clonotype was recovered from a girl between 10 and 17 years old with multiple sclerosis. The rearrangement joined TRBV5-1 to TRBJ2-4; no confident D gene assignment can be made. Sequenced material: blood. The bases read TGCGCCAGCAGCTTGGAATCCCTTGGGCCCAAAAACATTCAGTACTTC. Translated, it gives CASSLESLGPKNIQYF. The full variable domain, with segments outside the CDR3 supplied by the reference TRBV5-1 and TRBJ2-4 proteins, appears as KAGVTQTPRYLIKTRGQQVTLSCSPISGHRSVSWYQQTPGQGLQFLFEYFSETQRNKGNFPGRFSGRQFSNSRSEMNVSTLELGDSALYLCASSLESLGPKNIQYFGAGTRLSVL.